The text below deals with one T cell receptor beta chain. TCRdb's table, derived via immunoSEQ multiplex PCR, lists solely in-frame clones and lacks some. The sample includes about 110,000 clones, around 89% seen only once; the top ten take about 20%. The data derive from a study of PD-1 blockade in classical Hodgkin lymphoma. Study-level information: Once every 2 weeks, patients received intravenous nivolumab at 3 mg/kg.

Relapse after autologous stem cell transplantation occurred in every patient, and brentuximab vedotin exposure varied. Best overall response was complete response, partial response or progressive disease in these relapsed/refractory classical Hodgkin lymphoma patients. This clonotype was obtained from a human donor with classical Hodgkin lymphoma. Sequenced here: peripheral blood mononuclear cells (PBMCs), sampled before the second cycle of nivolumab.

The CDR3 sequence is CASSLAGGTVNYGYTF. As DNA, the CDR3 is TGTGCCAGCAGCTTAGCGGGGGGGACAGTGAACTATGGCTACACCTTC. This chain uses TRBV7-9 with TRBJ1-2; 7 bases are a match to TRBD1. V lost 0 bases and J lost 2; bases outside the gene matches: 6. The germline V gene has CDR1 SEHNR and CDR2 FQNEAQ (reference sequence). CDR3 length: 16 residues.